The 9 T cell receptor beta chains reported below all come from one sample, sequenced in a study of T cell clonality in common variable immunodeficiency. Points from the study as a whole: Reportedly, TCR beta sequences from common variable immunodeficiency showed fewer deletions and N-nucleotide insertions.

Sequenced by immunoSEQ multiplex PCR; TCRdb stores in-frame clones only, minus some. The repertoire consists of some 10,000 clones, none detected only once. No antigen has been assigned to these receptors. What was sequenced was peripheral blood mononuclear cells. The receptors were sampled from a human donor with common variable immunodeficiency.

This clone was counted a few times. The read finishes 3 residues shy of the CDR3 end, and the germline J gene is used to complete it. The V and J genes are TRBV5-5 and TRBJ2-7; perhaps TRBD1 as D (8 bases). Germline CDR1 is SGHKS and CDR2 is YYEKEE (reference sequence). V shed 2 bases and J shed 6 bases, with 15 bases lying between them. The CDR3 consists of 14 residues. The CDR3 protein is CASSFRTGRGEQYF. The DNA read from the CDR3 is TGTGCCAGCAGCTTTCGGACAGGGAGGGGCGAG.

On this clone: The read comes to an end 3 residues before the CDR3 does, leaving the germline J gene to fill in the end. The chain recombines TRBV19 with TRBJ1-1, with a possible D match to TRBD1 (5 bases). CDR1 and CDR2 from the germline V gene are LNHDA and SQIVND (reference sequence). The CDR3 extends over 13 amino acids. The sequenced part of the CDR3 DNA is TGTGCCAGTAGTATGCGGCAGGGCGGTGGA. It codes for CASSMRQGGG. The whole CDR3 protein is CASSMRQGGGAFF.

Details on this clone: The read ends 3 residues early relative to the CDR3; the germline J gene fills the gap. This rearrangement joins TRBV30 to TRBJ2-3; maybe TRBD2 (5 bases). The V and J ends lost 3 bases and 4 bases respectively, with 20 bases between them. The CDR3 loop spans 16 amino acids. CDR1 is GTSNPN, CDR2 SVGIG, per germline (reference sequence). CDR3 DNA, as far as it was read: TGTGCCTGGAGCCCTGGACTCTACCTAGAATCAGATACG. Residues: CAWSPGLYLESDT. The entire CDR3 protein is CAWSPGLYLESDTQYF. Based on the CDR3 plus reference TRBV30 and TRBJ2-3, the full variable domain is SQTIHQWPATLVQPVGSPLSLECTVEGTSNPNLYWYRQAAGRGLQLLFYSVGIGQISSEVPQNLSASRPQDRQFILSSKKLLLSDSGFYLCAWSPGLYLESDTQYFGPGTRLTVL.

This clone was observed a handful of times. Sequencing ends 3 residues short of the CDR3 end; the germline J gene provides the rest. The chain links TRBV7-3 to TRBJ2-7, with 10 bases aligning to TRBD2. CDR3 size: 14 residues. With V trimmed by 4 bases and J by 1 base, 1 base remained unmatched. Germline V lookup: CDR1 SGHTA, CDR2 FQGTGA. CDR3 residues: CASSSTSGSYEQYF. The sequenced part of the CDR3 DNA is TGTGCCAGCAGCTCGACTAGCGGGTCCTACGAG. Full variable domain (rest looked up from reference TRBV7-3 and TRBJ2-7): GAGVSQTPSNKVTEKGKYVELRCDPISGHTALYWYRQSLGQGPEFLIYFQGTGAADDSGLPNDRFFAVRPEGSVSTLKIQRTERGDSAVYLCASSSTSGSYEQYFGPGTRLTVT.

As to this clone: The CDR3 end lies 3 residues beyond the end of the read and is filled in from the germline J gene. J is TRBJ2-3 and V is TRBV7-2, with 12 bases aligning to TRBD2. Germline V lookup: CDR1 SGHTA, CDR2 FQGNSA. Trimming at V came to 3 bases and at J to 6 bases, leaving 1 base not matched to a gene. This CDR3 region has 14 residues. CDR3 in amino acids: CASSFGTSGDTQYF. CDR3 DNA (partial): TGTGCCAGCAGCTTCGGGACTAGCGGGGATACG.

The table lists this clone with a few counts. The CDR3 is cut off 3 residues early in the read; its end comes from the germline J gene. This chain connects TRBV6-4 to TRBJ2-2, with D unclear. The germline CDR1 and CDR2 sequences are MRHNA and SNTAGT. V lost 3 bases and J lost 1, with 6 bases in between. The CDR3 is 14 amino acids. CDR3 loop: CASSEALNTGELFF. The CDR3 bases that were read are TGTGCCAGCAGTGAGGCCCTGAACACCGGGGAG.

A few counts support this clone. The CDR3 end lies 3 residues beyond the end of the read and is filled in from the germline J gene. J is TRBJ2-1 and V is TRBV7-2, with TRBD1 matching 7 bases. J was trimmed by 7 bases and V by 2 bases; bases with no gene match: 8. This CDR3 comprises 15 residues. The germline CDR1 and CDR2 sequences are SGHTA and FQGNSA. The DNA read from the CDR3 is TGTGCCAGCAGCTTATTACAGGGGATTTTTAATGAG. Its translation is CASSLLQGIFNE. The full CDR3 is CASSLLQGIFNEQFF.

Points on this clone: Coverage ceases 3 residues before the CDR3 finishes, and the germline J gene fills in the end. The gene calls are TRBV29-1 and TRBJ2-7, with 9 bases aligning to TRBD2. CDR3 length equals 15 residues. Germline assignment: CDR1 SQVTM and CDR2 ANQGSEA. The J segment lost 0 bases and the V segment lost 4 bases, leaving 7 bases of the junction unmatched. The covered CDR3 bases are TGCAGCGTTGTAAGGCGGGAGGGCAGCTCCTACGAG. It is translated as CSVVRREGSSYE. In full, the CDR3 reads CSVVRREGSSYEQYF.

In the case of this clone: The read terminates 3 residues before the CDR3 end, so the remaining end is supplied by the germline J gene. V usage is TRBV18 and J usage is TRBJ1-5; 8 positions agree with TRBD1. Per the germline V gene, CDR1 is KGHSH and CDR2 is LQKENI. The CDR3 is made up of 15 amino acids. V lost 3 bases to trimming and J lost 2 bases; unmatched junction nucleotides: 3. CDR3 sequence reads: CASSPTGAGNQPQHF. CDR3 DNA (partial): TGTGCCAGCTCACCGACAGGGGCTGGCAATCAGCCC.